This TCR beta chain was observed in a study of Graves' ophthalmopathy and Graves' hyperthyroidism. Across the whole study: Stable hyperthyroidism was defined by absence of ophthalmopathy within 18 months of follow-up.

Scientists amplified the TCR beta CDR3 regions from RNA transcripts. Second-round multiplex PCR came after first-round RT-PCR with HTBI primers. In TCRdb, the multiplex PCR reads were re-called with MiXCR into one record per CDR3 protein. The repertoire holds approximately 1.2 million distinct CDR3 sequences, with 35% to 40% as singletons. The CDR3 is made up of 15 amino acids. The germline gives CDR1 SNHLY, CDR2 FYNNEI. Between the trimmed V and J ends, which lost 5 bases and 1 base, there was a span of 14 bases. This clonotype originated in an adult man with Graves' hyperthyroidism. The gene calls are TRBV2 and TRBJ1-1, with D uncertain. The material sequenced was peripheral blood or thyroid tissue (not recorded which). The CDR3 nucleotides are TGTGCCAGCAGTCGCAGACGGGAACAGAACACTGAAGCTTTCTTT. It codes for CASSRRREQNTEAFF. Full variable domain (rest looked up from reference TRBV2 and TRBJ1-1): EPEVTQTPSHQVTQMGQEVILRCVPISNHLYFYWYRQILGQKVEFLVSFYNNEISEKSEIFDDQFSVERPDGSNFTLKIRSTKLEDSAMYFCASSRRREQNTEAFFGQGTRLTVV.